This entry describes one T cell receptor (beta chain). This record comes from a study of identical twins. TCRdb reprocessed the 5' RACE reads with MiXCR, giving one entry per CDR3 protein. The table includes under 450,000 distinct CDR3 sequences, around 18% detected once. Per germline, CDR1 LNHDA and CDR2 SQIVND (reference sequence). Deletions cut 5 bases from V and 0 bases from J, with 10 bases between. CDR3 length equals 14 residues. The sample was naive T cells sorted from blood. The genes are TRBV19 and TRBJ2-5; D uncertain. The clonotype comes from a man aged 50-59 years in good health. The CDR3 protein is CASSSALYQETQYF. CDR3 DNA: TGTGCCAGTAGTTCAGCACTGTACCAAGAGACCCAGTACTTC.